This T cell receptor (beta chain) was observed in a study of cytomegalovirus exposure and HLA in healthy donors. Profiling relied on immunoSEQ multiplex PCR, and the TCRdb table lists in-frame clones only, not all of them. The sample includes some 170,000 clones, roughly 89% of them seen just once. Germline CDR1 reads SGHRS; CDR2 reads YFSETQ. The CDR3 contains 19 residues. Germline trimming cut 3 bases from V and 0 bases from J; bases unmatched to any gene: 14. Sequenced sample: PBMCs. V usage is TRBV5-1 and J usage is TRBJ2-2; 7 nucleotides agree with TRBD1. The clonotype originates from a woman aged 25 to 39 in good health and CMV-seronegative. CDR3 DNA: TGCGCCAGCAGCTGGGGCCCGGGACAGAACAGCGCGAACACCGGGGAGCTGTTTTTT. Protein product: CASSWGPGQNSANTGELFF.